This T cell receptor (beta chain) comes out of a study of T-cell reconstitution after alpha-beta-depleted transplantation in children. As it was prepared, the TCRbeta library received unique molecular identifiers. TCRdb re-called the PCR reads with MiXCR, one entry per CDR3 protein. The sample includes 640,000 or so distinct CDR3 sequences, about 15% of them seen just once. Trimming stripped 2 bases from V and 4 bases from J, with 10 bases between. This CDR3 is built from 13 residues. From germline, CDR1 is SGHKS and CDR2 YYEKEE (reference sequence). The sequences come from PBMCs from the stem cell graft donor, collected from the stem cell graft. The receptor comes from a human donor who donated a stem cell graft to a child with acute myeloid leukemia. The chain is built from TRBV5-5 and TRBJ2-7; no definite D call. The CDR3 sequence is CASSFLPEYEQYV. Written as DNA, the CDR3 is TGTGCCAGCAGCTTTCTCCCGGAATACGAGCAGTACGTC.